The rows below give T cell receptor beta chains drawn from one sample of a study of regulatory T cells in long-lasting Graves disease. TCRdb called the multiplex PCR reads again in MiXCR, with one record for every CDR3 protein. The sample lists about half a million distinct CDR3 sequences, 12% occurring once. These data also featured in a second study, about T cells in Graves' hyperthyroidism and ophthalmopathy.

The source was peripheral blood mononuclear cells (PBMCs), collected at new diagnosis, from a patient treated with antithyroid drugs. These TCRs come from a woman aged 25 to 39 with Graves disease. CDR3s include the opening cysteine and the closing phenylalanine or tryptophan. The D gene is left open where the match is weak. Where a row states a size, it is once, few, many or the class of an expanded clone; other rows omit it.

size: many
J: TRBJ2-5
V: TRBV5-5
D: -
CDR3: CASTSEWETQYF
DNA: TGTGCCAGCACCTCCGAGTGGGAGACCCAGTACTTC

size: -
J: TRBJ2-1
V: TRBV20-1
D: -
CDR3: CSASGSYYNEQFF
DNA: TGCAGTGCTAGCGGGAGTTACTACAATGAGCAGTTCTTC

size: -
J: TRBJ2-1
V: TRBV5-1
D: TRBD1
CDR3: CASSAWTGQDYNEQFF
DNA: TGCGCCAGCAGCGCCTGGACAGGTCAAGACTACAATGAGCAGTTCTTC

size: many
J: TRBJ2-1
V: TRBV7-9
D: -
CDR3: CASSLQGWTIEQFF
DNA: TGTGCCAGCAGCTTACAGGGATGGACAATCGAGCAGTTCTTC

size: few
J: TRBJ2-2
V: TRBV7-9
D: TRBD1
CDR3: CASSPPDREYRELFF
DNA: TGTGCCAGCAGCCCCCCCGACAGGGAGTATAGGGAGCTGTTTTTT

size: few
J: TRBJ1-1
V: TRBV7-9
D: -
CDR3: CASSLGSPGAFF
DNA: TGTGCCAGCAGCTTAGGATCACCCGGAGCTTTCTTT

size: -
J: TRBJ2-7
V: TRBV13
D: -
CDR3: CASSPSDGSSYEQYF
DNA: TGTGCCAGCAGTCCTTCCGACGGCAGCTCCTACGAGCAGTACTTC

size: -
J: TRBJ2-5
V: TRBV2
D: TRBD2
CDR3: CASSFLLAGGFQETQYF
DNA: TGTGCCAGCAGCTTTCTCCTAGCGGGAGGTTTCCAAGAGACCCAGTACTTC

size: many
J: TRBJ2-7
V: TRBV20-1
D: -
CDR3: CSAPGGTIYEQYF
DNA: TGCAGTGCCCCAGGAGGGACGATCTACGAGCAGTACTTC

size: few
J: TRBJ2-3
V: TRBV28
D: TRBD1
CDR3: CASSLTGYGDTQYF
DNA: TGTGCCAGCAGTTTGACAGGGTATGGAGATACGCAGTATTTT

size: -
J: TRBJ2-7
V: TRBV19
D: -
CDR3: CASSINVRIKSSYEQYF
DNA: TGTGCCAGTAGTATTAACGTGAGGATAAAGAGCTCCTACGAGCAGTACTTC

size: once
J: TRBJ2-1
V: TRBV7-2
D: TRBD2
CDR3: CASSLALTSGDEQFF
DNA: TGTGCCAGCAGCTTAGCGCTTACTAGCGGCGATGAGCAGTTCTTC

size: -
J: TRBJ2-7
V: TRBV29-1
D: -
CDR3: CSVLGGDYEQYF
DNA: TGCAGCGTTTTGGGGGGAGACTACGAGCAGTACTTC

size: -
J: TRBJ1-1
V: TRBV20-1
D: TRBD1
CDR3: CSASNPAGGLNTEAFF
DNA: TGCAGTGCTAGTAATCCGGCAGGGGGACTGAACACTGAAGCTTTCTTT

size: many
J: TRBJ2-1
V: TRBV9
D: TRBD2
CDR3: CASAPSSGSMVGYNEQFF
DNA: TGTGCCAGCGCCCCCTCTAGCGGATCAATGGTAGGCTACAATGAGCAGTTCTTC

size: many
J: TRBJ1-5
V: TRBV12-3/TRBV12-4
D: -
CDR3: CASSSISNQPQHF
DNA: TGTGCCAGCAGTTCAATTAGCAATCAGCCCCAGCATTTT

size: many
J: TRBJ2-1
V: TRBV12-3/TRBV12-4
D: -
CDR3: CASSTFTEQFF
DNA: TGTGCCAGCTCCACCTTCACTGAGCAGTTCTTC

size: many
J: TRBJ1-3
V: TRBV15
D: TRBD1
CDR3: CATSSQTGGGGNTIYF
DNA: TGTGCCACCAGCAGCCAAACAGGGGGCGGTGGAAACACCATATATTTT

size: -
J: TRBJ2-2
V: TRBV11-3
D: TRBD1
CDR3: CASSRRTGAGELFF
DNA: TGTGCCAGCAGCCGACGGACAGGGGCCGGGGAGCTGTTTTTT

size: many
J: TRBJ1-4
V: TRBV27
D: TRBD1
CDR3: CASSPRDSSEKLFF
DNA: TGTGCCAGCAGTCCAAGGGACAGTTCCGAAAAACTGTTTTTT

size: many
J: TRBJ2-3
V: TRBV20-1
D: TRBD2
CDR3: CSAIASGFSTDTQYF
DNA: TGCAGTGCTATTGCTAGCGGTTTTAGCACAGATACGCAGTATTTT

size: -
J: TRBJ1-2
V: TRBV27
D: -
CDR3: CASIPIGGYTF
DNA: TGTGCCAGCATCCCAATAGGTGGCTACACCTTC

size: -
J: TRBJ1-1
V: TRBV18
D: -
CDR3: CASSPVDGRGTEAFF
DNA: TGTGCCAGCTCACCAGTCGACGGGAGGGGCACTGAAGCTTTCTTT

size: many
J: TRBJ1-1
V: TRBV18
D: -
CDR3: CASSPLLNTEAFF
DNA: TGTGCCAGCTCACCACTTCTAAACACTGAAGCTTTCTTT

size: -
J: TRBJ1-2
V: TRBV28
D: -
CDR3: CASCRTNYGYTF
DNA: TGTGCCAGCTGCAGGACCAACTATGGCTACACCTTC

size: many
J: TRBJ2-3
V: TRBV12-3/TRBV12-4
D: -
CDR3: CASSLLLPTDTQYF
DNA: TGTGCCAGCAGTCTCCTCTTGCCCACAGATACGCAGTATTTT

size: many
J: TRBJ2-5
V: TRBV25-1
D: -
CDR3: CASSSTGFGETQYF
DNA: TGTGCCAGCAGTTCTACAGGGTTCGGAGAGACCCAGTACTTC

size: many
J: TRBJ2-2
V: TRBV20-1
D: TRBD1
CDR3: CSAIIPGQGYTGELFF
DNA: TGCAGTGCTATCATTCCGGGACAGGGGTACACCGGGGAGCTGTTTTTT

size: many
J: TRBJ2-1
V: TRBV20-1
D: -
CDR3: CSASYMGTSGLPLYNEQFF
DNA: TGCAGTGCTTCCTATATGGGGACGAGCGGGCTACCCCTCTACAATGAGCAGTTCTTC

size: many
J: TRBJ1-1
V: TRBV6-1
D: -
CDR3: CASSPLAPNLNTEAFF
DNA: TGTGCCAGCAGTCCCTTGGCCCCAAATCTGAACACTGAAGCTTTCTTT

size: many
J: TRBJ1-2
V: TRBV11-2
D: -
CDR3: CASSLGQPEEISAGYTF
DNA: TGTGCCAGCAGCTTAGGACAGCCCGAAGAAATTTCGGCTGGCTACACCTTC

size: many
J: TRBJ2-5
V: TRBV28
D: -
CDR3: CASGTSGVQETQYF
DNA: TGTGCCAGCGGCACATCAGGGGTCCAAGAGACCCAGTACTTC

size: many
J: TRBJ1-3
V: TRBV11-1
D: -
CDR3: CASSLWENTIYF
DNA: TGTGCCAGCAGCTTATGGGAGAACACCATATATTTT

size: -
J: TRBJ1-5
V: TRBV19
D: TRBD1
CDR3: CASLNTGGAGYSNQPQHF
DNA: TGTGCCAGCCTAAATACAGGGGGCGCGGGGTATAGCAATCAGCCCCAGCATTTT

size: -
J: TRBJ1-4
V: TRBV5-1
D: TRBD1
CDR3: CASSRMTGSGEKLFF
DNA: TGCGCCAGCAGCCGGATGACAGGGTCTGGCGAAAAACTGTTTTTT

size: -
J: TRBJ1-5
V: TRBV18
D: -
CDR3: CASSSTEEEWGSNQPQHF
DNA: TGTGCCAGCTCATCGACGGAAGAAGAGTGGGGGAGCAATCAGCCCCAGCATTTT

size: many
J: TRBJ1-2
V: TRBV11-2
D: TRBD1
CDR3: CASSLDGEQGAISDYGYTF
DNA: TGTGCCAGCAGCTTAGATGGAGAACAGGGGGCGATTAGTGACTATGGCTACACCTTC

size: -
J: TRBJ2-1
V: TRBV18
D: TRBD2
CDR3: CASGSGYSGLAGDNEQFF
DNA: TGTGCCAGCGGATCAGGGTATTCCGGACTAGCGGGAGACAATGAGCAGTTCTTC

size: many
J: TRBJ2-5
V: TRBV24-1
D: TRBD1
CDR3: CATSEYGTGDMETQYF
DNA: TGTGCCACCAGTGAGTACGGGACAGGTGATATGGAGACCCAGTACTTC

size: many
J: TRBJ1-1
V: TRBV30
D: -
CDR3: CASTLGGLNTEAFF
DNA: TGTGCCTCAACTTTGGGGGGTTTGAACACTGAAGCTTTCTTT

size: -
J: TRBJ2-3
V: TRBV2
D: TRBD1
CDR3: CATKDRVTADTQYF
DNA: TGTGCCACCAAAGACAGGGTTACGGCAGATACGCAGTATTTT

size: many
J: TRBJ1-2
V: TRBV11-2
D: -
CDR3: CASSFGGEGYTF
DNA: TGTGCCAGCAGCTTCGGGGGGGAGGGCTACACCTTC

size: many
J: TRBJ1-1
V: TRBV4-1
D: TRBD1
CDR3: CASSLGQGTTEAFF
DNA: TGCGCCAGCAGCCTGGGACAGGGAACAACTGAAGCTTTCTTT

size: many
J: TRBJ2-5
V: TRBV2
D: TRBD2
CDR3: CASSGGQRERETQYF
DNA: TGTGCCAGCAGCGGCGGCCAGCGGGAACGAGAGACCCAGTACTTC

size: many
J: TRBJ1-2
V: TRBV20-1
D: TRBD1
CDR3: CSARRGQAGYGYTF
DNA: TGCAGTGCTAGACGTGGACAGGCGGGCTATGGCTACACCTTC

size: few
J: TRBJ2-3
V: TRBV29-1
D: -
CDR3: CSVGTTYRDTQYF
DNA: TGCAGCGTTGGTACTACCTATCGGGATACGCAGTATTTT

size: -
J: TRBJ2-3
V: TRBV29-1
D: -
CDR3: CSVGQGTDTQYF
DNA: TGCAGCGTTGGACAGGGCACAGATACGCAGTATTTT

size: many
J: TRBJ1-4
V: TRBV15
D: -
CDR3: CATSREAGPTNEKLFF
DNA: TGTGCCACCAGCAGAGAGGCGGGCCCCACTAATGAAAAACTGTTTTTT

size: -
J: TRBJ1-5
V: TRBV3-1
D: -
CDR3: CASSQTGGASSSGPGQPQHF
DNA: TGTGCCAGCAGCCAAACGGGTGGGGCTAGTTCTAGTGGACCCGGTCAGCCCCAGCATTTT